This record looks at one T cell receptor (beta chain) sequence and its context. Antigen: not known. The method was immunoSEQ multiplex PCR; TCRdb's version includes in-frame clones alone and lacks a portion of them. The sample records 25,000 to 35,000 clones, less than 90% being singletons. The V segment lost 4 bases and the J segment 0 bases; nucleotides outside the gene matches: 10. Germline CDR1 and CDR2: SGHVS and FQNEAQ. The CDR3 consists of 17 residues. This specimen belongs to a study of a mutant IDH1 vaccine in newly diagnosed glioma. Study background: Standard pretreatment was either radiotherapy, temozolomide, or, for most, radiochemotherapy with temozolomide. Whole-study results and caveats: Detectable vaccine-induced immune responses arose in around 95% of patients.

Time point indicated: baseline, week 1 (first vaccination visit). As for treatment: pre-vaccination baseline after standard-of-care therapy. The clonotype originates from a woman between 40 and 50 years old with glioma. The source material was PBMCs, sampled from a glioma patient treated with radiotherapy, temozolomide or both. The chain couples TRBV7-8 to TRBJ2-7; 9 bases line up with TRBD1. CDR3 protein: CASSSSLGQGLSYEQYF. In nucleotides, the CDR3 is TGTGCCAGCAGCTCCTCTTTAGGACAGGGGCTCTCCTACGAGCAGTACTTC.